The clone carrying this T cell receptor beta chain appeared a few times. Its antigen is unidentified. Germline is not matched at one junction end, which may reflect a read error. The germline V gene encodes CDR1 DFQATT and CDR2 SNEGSKA (reference sequence). The CDR3 contains 11 residues. TCRdb re-analysed the RT-PCR reads in MiXCR, keeping a single row per CDR3 protein. This sample carries approximately 250,000 distinct CDR3 sequences, 10% to 15% of them seen once, and the ten largest clones take about 7.8%. The data are from a study of response to subunit inactivated influenza vaccine. Notes on the study in general: Few additional T cells are recruited per seasonal influenza vaccination, authors suggested.

The V call is TRBV20-1, the J call TRBJ2-1; D is ambiguous. The origin of this receptor is a man aged 50-60 years who received an inactivated influenza vaccine. The starting material was non-naive T cells sorted from PBMCs, obtained 14 days before vaccination. The CDR3 loop reads CSVRPDAEQFF. CDR3 in DNA: TGCAGTGTTAGACCCGATGCTGAGCAGTTCTTC.